Detailed here is one T cell receptor (beta chain). Its antigen is still unknown. No base-level quality is on record; no much larger clone is a single base apart. This specimen comes from a study of cytomegalovirus exposure and HLA in healthy donors (TCRdb year 2017). Regarding the research as a whole: According to a later analysis, one platform produced both the roughly 130 validation repertoires and the 730 or so repertoires of the first cohort. The study aimed to test whether cataloging public T cell receptors could reveal signatures of past pathogen exposure. A separate validation cohort of roughly 120 different subjects was used in addition to the 666-subject first cohort. To predict cytomegalovirus infection status, the study combined high-throughput TCR immunosequencing, statistical association of individual TCRs with disease status, and machine learning.

Preparation of the library involved the immunoSEQ multiplex PCR assay. The authors' analysis ran thus. A statistical classification framework was built for diagnosing cytomegalovirus status from the catalog of TCR beta chain sequences. This immuneACCESS table, as held by TCRdb, lists in-frame sequences with V and J called but not all clones. Of the missing ones, under half trace to an unresolved V gene in checked studies; the others have no known cause. V and J calls and clone size are given by that table; D and trimming were obtained from the DNA. The sample data list some 140,000 clones, and about four fifths of these were observed just once. In total, the top ten clones hold almost 1.5% of the sample. The CDR3 contains 16 residues, cysteine and phenylalanine counted. Of the read, only the CDR3 DNA is kept; its 48 bases are in frame from base 1. V is pruned by 4 bases and J by 2 bases, leaving 12 bases of the junction without a gene match. Looking up the germline V gene yields CDR1 SGHRS and CDR2 YFSETQ.

What the research found in general, with its limitations: A later analysis found that TCRs clustered in the first cohort also tended to co-occur in the roughly 120 validation repertoires, with 94% of cluster scores above 0. The classifier was reported to diagnose cytomegalovirus status with high specificity and sensitivity in both the original and validation cohorts. A later analysis lacked HLA typing for the validation cohort, so it scored co-occurrence in that cohort across all 130 or so repertoires. The study gave a list of some 150 TCR beta chains associated with cytomegalovirus. According to the authors, the approach could potentially be generalized to other disease states and immunological phenotypes. While some public TCRs were present in many individuals, most TCR sequences turned up only very rarely across donors. In vitro tests confirmed that three of the cytomegalovirus-associated TCR beta chains recognize cytomegalovirus antigens.

Separate from the roughly 630-subject first cohort, the validation cohort of 95 to 150 subjects was the group to which the donors belonged. The source of this sequence is a woman under 40 in good health and CMV-seronegative. The sample consisted of PBMCs. Here the chain combines TRBV5-1 and TRBJ2-7, and 7 junction bases match TRBD1. Here is the DNA: TGCGCCAGCAGCCGCTCGACCGGGACAGCAACCTACGAGCAGTACTTC. This is translated as CASSRSTGTATYEQYF.